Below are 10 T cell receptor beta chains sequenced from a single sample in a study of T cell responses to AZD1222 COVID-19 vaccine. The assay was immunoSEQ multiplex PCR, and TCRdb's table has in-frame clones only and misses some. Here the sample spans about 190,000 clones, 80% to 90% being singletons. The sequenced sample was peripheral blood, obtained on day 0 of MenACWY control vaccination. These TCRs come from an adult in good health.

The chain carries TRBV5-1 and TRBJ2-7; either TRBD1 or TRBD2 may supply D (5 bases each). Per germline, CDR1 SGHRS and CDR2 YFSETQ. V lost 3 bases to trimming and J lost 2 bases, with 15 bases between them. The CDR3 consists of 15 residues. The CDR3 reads CASSSLETGPYEQYF. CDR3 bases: TGCGCCAGCAGCTCTTTAGAAACGGGGCCCTACGAGCAGTACTTC.

The DNA for the CDR3 is TGTGCCAGCACCCCCCGGTTTGGCGGGACTGAAGCTTTCTTT. As protein: CASTPRFGGTEAFF. The chain links TRBV2 to TRBJ1-1; D unresolved. This CDR3 region has 14 residues. Trimming cost V 7 bases and J 5 bases, with 17 bases left between them. The germline gives CDR1 SNHLY, CDR2 FYNNEI.

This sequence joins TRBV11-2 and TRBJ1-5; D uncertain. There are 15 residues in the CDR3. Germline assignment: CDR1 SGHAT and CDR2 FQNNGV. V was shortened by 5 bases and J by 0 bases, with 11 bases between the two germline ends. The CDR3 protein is CASSLGSYSNQPQHF. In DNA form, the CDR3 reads TGTGCCAGCAGCCTAGGGTCTTATAGCAATCAGCCCCAGCATTTT.

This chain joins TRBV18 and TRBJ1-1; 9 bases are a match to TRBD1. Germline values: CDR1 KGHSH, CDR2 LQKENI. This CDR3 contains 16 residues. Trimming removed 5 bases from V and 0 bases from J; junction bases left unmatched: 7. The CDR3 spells CASSSGQGTLNTEAFF. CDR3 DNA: TGTGCCAGCTCATCGGGACAGGGAACACTGAACACTGAAGCTTTCTTT.

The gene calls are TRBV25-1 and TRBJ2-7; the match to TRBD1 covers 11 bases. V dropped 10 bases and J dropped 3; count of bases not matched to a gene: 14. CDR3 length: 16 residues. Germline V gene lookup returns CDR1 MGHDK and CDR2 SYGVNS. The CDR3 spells CANLGQGVSICYEQYF. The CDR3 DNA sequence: TGTGCCAACCTGGGACAGGGGGTATCTATTTGCTACGAGCAGTACTTC.

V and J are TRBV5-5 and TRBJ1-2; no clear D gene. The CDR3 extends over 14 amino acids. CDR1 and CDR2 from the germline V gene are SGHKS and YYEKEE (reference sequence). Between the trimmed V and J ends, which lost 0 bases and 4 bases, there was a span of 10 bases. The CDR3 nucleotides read TGTGCCAGCAGCTTGGAACGGATCCCCTATGGCTACACCTTC. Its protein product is CASSLERIPYGYTF.

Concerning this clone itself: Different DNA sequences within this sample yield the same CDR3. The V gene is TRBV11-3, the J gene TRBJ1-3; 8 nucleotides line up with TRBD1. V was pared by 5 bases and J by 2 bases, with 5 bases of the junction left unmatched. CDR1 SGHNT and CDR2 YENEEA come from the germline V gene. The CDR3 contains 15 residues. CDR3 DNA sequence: TGTGCCAGCAGCCCCGGACAGGGCCCTGGAAACACCATATATTTT. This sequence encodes CASSPGQGPGNTIYF.

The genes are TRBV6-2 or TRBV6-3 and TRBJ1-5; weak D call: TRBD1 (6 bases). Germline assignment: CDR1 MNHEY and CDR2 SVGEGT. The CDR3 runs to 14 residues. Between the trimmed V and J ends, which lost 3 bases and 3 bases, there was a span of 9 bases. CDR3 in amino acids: CASSYAGVNQPQHF. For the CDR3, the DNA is TGTGCCAGCAGTTATGCAGGGGTCAATCAGCCCCAGCATTTT.

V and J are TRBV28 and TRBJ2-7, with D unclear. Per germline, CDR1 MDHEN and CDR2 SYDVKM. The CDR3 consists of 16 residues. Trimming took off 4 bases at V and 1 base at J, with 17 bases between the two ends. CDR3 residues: CASSYSSAGSSYEQYF. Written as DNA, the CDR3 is TGTGCCAGCAGTTATTCCAGCGCAGGCTCATCCTACGAGCAGTACTTC.

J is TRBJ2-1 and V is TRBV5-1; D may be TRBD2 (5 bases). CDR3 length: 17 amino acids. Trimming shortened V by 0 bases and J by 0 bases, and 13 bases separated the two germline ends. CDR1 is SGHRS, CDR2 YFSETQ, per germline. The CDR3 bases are TGCGCCAGCAGCTTGGCCGGACTCATGAGCTCCTACAATGAGCAGTTCTTC. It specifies CASSLAGLMSSYNEQFF.